What follows describes a single T cell receptor (beta chain). The antigen is unknown. The CDR3 runs to 17 residues. Germline V gene lookup returns CDR1 MNHEY and CDR2 SMNVEV (reference sequence). With 3 bases clipped from V and 3 bases from J, the junction kept 6 bases outside the gene matches. Time point in this sample: pretreatment peripheral blood. This record belongs to a study of PD-L1 blockade in urothelial cancer. Background on the study: Prior regimens of chemotherapy numbered 0 to 3 per patient. Overall study findings and caveats: Below-median blood TCR clonality before treatment forecast better survival.

Measured with immunoSEQ multiplex PCR; TCRdb has only the in-frame clones, and not every one. The sample carries 45,000 or so clones, roughly 84% recorded once. The chain carries TRBV27 and TRBJ2-3; 13 positions agree with TRBD2. Sequencing was performed on PBMCs, taken around atezolizumab (anti-PD-L1) treatment. The clonotype comes from a donor aged 40 or older with urothelial cancer. This CDR3 reads CASSLRWTSGSTDTQYF. In nucleotides, the CDR3 is TGTGCCAGCAGTTTGCGTTGGACTAGCGGGAGTACAGATACGCAGTATTTT.